The 26 T cell receptor beta chains below come from one sample, sequenced in a study of cytomegalovirus exposure and HLA in healthy donors. The PCR made use of 60 Vbeta and 13 Jbeta primers. The data were produced by immunoSEQ multiplex PCR, yet TCRdb's version contains in-frame clones alone and is incomplete. The sample holds under 150,000 clones, 80% seen once. Sequenced material: PBMCs. The receptors shown here come from a woman in her thirties or forties in good health and CMV-seronegative.

The chain uses TRBV14 and TRBJ2-2, with D perhaps TRBD1 (5 bases). CDR3 length: 15 residues. CDR1 and CDR2 from the germline V gene are SGHDN and FVKESK. Deletions cut 5 bases from V and 0 bases from J, with 10 bases between. CDR3 nucleotides: TGTGCCAGCAGCTCGTGGGGCACGAACACCGGGGAGCTGTTTTTT. Its translation is CASSSWGTNTGELFF.

This clone was found a few times. This chain links TRBV27 with TRBJ2-7; 8 bases are a match to TRBD2. This CDR3 spans 16 amino acids. After removal of 5 bases from V and 6 bases from J, the junction contained 15 bases not matched to a gene. CDR1 and CDR2 (germline): MNHEY, SMNVEV (reference sequence). The CDR3 loop is CASSPAGTRGVREQYF. The DNA for the CDR3 is TGTGCCAGCAGTCCAGCGGGGACTAGAGGAGTGCGCGAGCAGTACTTC.

This chain uses TRBV7-2 with TRBJ2-3; 7 nucleotides align to TRBD1. The CDR3 sequence is 15 residues long. The V and J ends lost 5 bases and 4 bases, in that order; junction bases with no gene match: 9. The V gene's germline CDR1 is SGHTA and CDR2 FQGNSA. The CDR3 DNA reads TGTGCCAGCAGCGCCACAGGGGTAAAGTCAGATACGCAGTATTTT. This codes for CASSATGVKSDTQYF.

The J gene is TRBJ2-1, the V gene TRBV12-5, with D maybe TRBD2 (5 bases). V lost 2 bases and J lost 8, with 22 bases in between. The CDR3 has 17 amino acids. CDR1 and CDR2 (germline): LGHNT, FRNRAP. CDR3 DNA: TGTGCTAGTGGTTTGCCCCTCCTCGCGGGTACCCCCCATGAGCAGTTCTTC. It is translated as CASGLPLLAGTPHEQFF.

The chain links TRBV7-2 to TRBJ2-5, with 8 bases matching TRBD1. CDR3 size: 19 residues. CDR1 is SGHTA and CDR2 is FQGNSA in the germline V gene. V gave up 1 base and J gave up 2 bases; unmatched junction bases: 15. The CDR3 region is CASSLDRGQAVLAQETQYF. The CDR3 DNA reads TGTGCCAGCAGCTTAGATCGGGGACAGGCGGTCCTAGCGCAAGAGACCCAGTACTTC. The full variable domain, completed using reference TRBV7-2 and TRBJ2-5, is GAGVSQSPSNKVTEKGKDVELRCDPISGHTALYWYRQSLGQGLEFLIYFQGNSAPDKSGLPSDRFSAERTGGSVSTLTIQRTQQEDSAVYLCASSLDRGQAVLAQETQYFGPGTRLLVL.

The chain uses TRBV12-5 and TRBJ1-6; no clear D. This CDR3 has 15 residues. In germline, CDR1 is LGHNT, CDR2 FRNRAP. V dropped 7 bases and J dropped 7 bases, with 17 bases sitting between them. CDR3 protein: CASAELGITNSPLHF. The CDR3 nucleotides are TGTGCTAGTGCCGAGCTCGGGATTACCAATTCACCCCTCCACTTT.

The chain recombines TRBV7-9 with TRBJ2-7; the D gene is possibly TRBD1 (6 bases). Trimming removed 5 bases from V and 3 bases from J, with 14 bases in between. The CDR3 runs 14 residues. From germline, CDR1 is SEHNR and CDR2 FQNEAQ (reference sequence). CDR3 nucleotides: TGTGCCAGCAGCCCCCGGGACATACTCTACGAGCAGTACTTC. Encoded protein: CASSPRDILYEQYF.

The V gene is TRBV4-1, the J gene TRBJ1-5; D is unresolved. Trimming left V 4 bases short and J 4 bases short, with 8 bases between. Per germline, CDR1 MGHRA and CDR2 YSYEKL. The CDR3 sequence is 13 residues long. As DNA, the CDR3 is TGCGCCAGCAGCCTTTTAGAGAATCAGCCCCAGCATTTT. Amino acids: CASSLLENQPQHF.

The chain carries TRBV2 and TRBJ2-3, with a tentative D call TRBD2 (6 bases). The germline V gene has CDR1 SNHLY and CDR2 FYNNEI. V lost 4 bases, J lost 0 bases, and 8 bases lay in between. CDR3 length: 14 amino acids. The DNA of the CDR3 is TGTGCCAGCAGTGTAGCGGCTAGCACAGATACGCAGTATTTT. It specifies CASSVAASTDTQYF.

This clone was picked up a small number of times. The V and J genes are TRBV7-8 and TRBJ2-7; D possibly corresponds to TRBD1 (6 bases). Germline V CDR1 and CDR2: SGHVS, FQNEAQ. The CDR3 contains 13 residues. Between the trimmed V and J ends, which lost 2 bases and 4 bases, there was a span of 9 bases. CDR3 DNA sequence: TGTGCCAGCAGCTTAAGGCAGGGGTACGAGCAGTACTTC. It translates to CASSLRQGYEQYF.

V usage is TRBV5-1 and J usage is TRBJ1-5; 9 nucleotides align to TRBD1. Trimming took 0 bases from V and 7 from J; bases not matched to a gene: 8. The CDR3 totals 16 residues. Germline assignment: CDR1 SGHRS and CDR2 YFSETQ. The CDR3 DNA sequence: TGCGCCAGCAGCTTGGGCCCGGGACAGGGTGACCAGCCCCAGCATTTT. Translating it yields CASSLGPGQGDQPQHF.

V gene TRBV18 combines with J gene TRBJ1-1; D unclear. The CDR3 runs to 14 residues. Trimming stripped 2 bases from V and 2 bases from J, with 9 bases between. Germline-derived CDR1 and CDR2 are KGHSH and LQKENI. The CDR3 DNA reads TGTGCCAGCTCACCAGTGACGGGTAACACTGAAGCTTTCTTT. Its translation is CASSPVTGNTEAFF.

This clone was counted only a few times. V is TRBV9 and J is TRBJ2-3, with a possible D match to TRBD1 (6 bases). The V gene's germline CDR1 is SGDLS and CDR2 YYNGEE. The ends were cut back, 10 bases at V and 1 base at J, with 16 bases in the middle. CDR3 length equals 14 residues. CDR3 coding DNA: TGTGCCTCCAAGGGGGAGTTAGGCACAGATACGCAGTATTTT. It is translated as CASKGELGTDTQYF. The variable domain in full, with the rest retrieved from reference TRBV9 and TRBJ2-3, is DSGVTQTPKHLITATGQRVTLRCSPRSGDLSVYWYQQSLDQGLQFLIQYYNGEERAKGNILERFSAQQFPDLHSELNLSSLELGDSALYFCASKGELGTDTQYFGPGTRLTVL.

The chain employs TRBV5-1 and TRBJ1-1, with a tentative D call TRBD1 (5 bases). The length of the CDR3 is 14 residues. Trimming shortened V by 4 bases and J by 5 bases, and 15 bases separated the two germline ends. CDR1 is SGHRS, CDR2 YFSETQ, per germline. CDR3 residues: CASSPSAGRTEAFF. As DNA, the CDR3 is TGCGCCAGCAGCCCCTCGGCAGGGCGAACTGAAGCTTTCTTT.

The CDR3 reads CATSTQTVNSYGYTF. CDR3 coding DNA: TGTGCCACCAGCACCCAAACAGTAAATAGCTATGGCTACACCTTC. The genes are TRBV15 and TRBJ1-2; D gene uncertain. The CDR3 contains 15 residues. The germline V and J ends were trimmed by 4 bases and 4 bases, with 16 bases remaining between them. Germline V gives CDR1 LNHNV, CDR2 YYDKDF (reference sequence).

The chain is built from TRBV10-3 and TRBJ2-5; 7 positions agree with TRBD2. V was clipped by 10 bases and J by 0 bases; unmatched bases: 8. The CDR3 sequence is 14 residues long. Per the germline V gene, CDR1 is ENHRY and CDR2 is SYGVKD. This CDR3 reads CATTGLADQETQYF. DNA of the CDR3: TGTGCCACCACTGGGCTAGCGGACCAAGAGACCCAGTACTTC.

This clone was observed a handful of times. V gene TRBV4-1 combines with J gene TRBJ1-4; 7 bases agree with TRBD1. V shed 1 base, J shed 0 bases, and the junction held 8 bases outside the gene matches. Germline CDR1 reads MGHRA; CDR2 reads YSYEKL. There are 18 residues in the CDR3. The CDR3 loop is CASSQAPGQPPTNEKLFF. The CDR3 coding sequence is TGCGCCAGCAGCCAAGCTCCGGGACAGCCTCCAACTAATGAAAAACTGTTTTTT.

V gene TRBV29-1 combines with J gene TRBJ2-7; 8 positions match TRBD2. CDR1 SQVTM and CDR2 ANQGSEA come from the germline V gene. This CDR3 spans 13 amino acids. V trimming: 4 bases; J trimming: 4 bases; junction bases outside the gene matches: 6. The CDR3 reads CSVGSGSGYEQYF. CDR3 nucleotide sequence: TGCAGCGTTGGAAGCGGGAGTGGGTACGAGCAGTACTTC.

The chain employs TRBV14 and TRBJ2-7, with D perhaps TRBD2 (6 bases). CDR1 is SGHDN, CDR2 FVKESK, per germline. V was clipped by 4 bases and J by 3 bases, with 19 bases between them. The CDR3 has 16 residues. Here the CDR3 DNA reads TGTGCCAGCAGCCCTCTATCTTGGGGAGGATACTACGAGCAGTACTTC. This sequence encodes CASSPLSWGGYYEQYF.

The chain combines TRBV5-1 with TRBJ2-3, with a weak D call TRBD1 (8 bases). Looked up from germline, CDR1 is SGHRS and CDR2 is YFSETQ. The CDR3 has 14 amino acids. The V gene lost 5 bases and the J gene lost 6 bases, with 16 bases spanning the gap. The CDR3, as DNA: TGCGCCAGCAGTTCGGACAGGGAGGGGGATACGCAGTATTTT. It yields the protein CASSSDREGDTQYF.

The CDR3 here is CASRGQGPEVYEQFF. The DNA for the CDR3 is TGTGCCAGCAGAGGACAGGGGCCAGAGGTTTATGAGCAGTTCTTC. The rearrangement links TRBV6-6 to TRBJ2-1, with 9 bases fitting TRBD1. CDR1 is MNHNY and CDR2 is SVGAGI in the germline V gene (reference sequence). V lost 6 bases and J lost 8; bases outside the gene matches: 11. This CDR3 is 15 amino acids long.

CDR3: CASFRGMDGYGYTF. The CDR3 DNA reads TGTGCCAGCTTTAGAGGGATGGACGGCTATGGCTACACCTTC. V usage is TRBV6-6 and J usage is TRBJ1-2; D call uncertain. This CDR3 region has 14 residues. Germline V lookup: CDR1 MNHNY, CDR2 SVGAGI (reference sequence). V shed 8 bases and J shed 4 bases, with 17 bases lying between them.

V gene TRBV28 combines with J gene TRBJ2-7; 9 nucleotides line up with TRBD2. J lost 3 bases, V lost 8 bases, and 11 bases had no gene match. CDR1 MDHEN and CDR2 SYDVKM come from the germline V gene. This CDR3 region has 15 residues. CDR3 sequence: CASGLGGTSFYEQYF. CDR3 DNA sequence: TGTGCCAGCGGCCTCGGCGGGACTAGCTTCTACGAGCAGTACTTC.

This clone was detected only a few times. CDR3 nucleotides: TGTGCCAGCAGTAGCGGGCTCAGTACGGGTGAGCAGTTCTTC. Amino acids: CASSSGLSTGEQFF. The gene calls are TRBV9 and TRBJ2-1; TRBD2 agrees at 7 bases. The CDR3 extends over 14 amino acids. V gave up 5 bases and J gave up 9 bases; unmatched junction bases: 11. From germline, CDR1 is SGDLS and CDR2 YYNGEE. Complete variable domain (other parts from reference TRBV9 and TRBJ2-1): DSGVTQTPKHLITATGQRVTLRCSPRSGDLSVYWYQQSLDQGLQFLIQYYNGEERAKGNILERFSAQQFPDLHSELNLSSLELGDSALYFCASSSGLSTGEQFFGPGTRLTVL.

The chain employs TRBV4-3 and TRBJ2-2, with TRBD1 as a possible D gene (6 bases). This CDR3 has 17 amino acids. Deletions cut 0 bases from V and 4 bases from J, with 15 bases between. CDR1 is LGHNA and CDR2 is YSLEER in the germline V gene. CDR3 sequence: CASSQEPPGVPTGELFF. For the CDR3, the DNA is TGCGCCAGCAGCCAAGAACCCCCAGGGGTGCCCACCGGGGAGCTGTTTTTT.

The chain uses TRBV4-3 and TRBJ1-4; a weak D match, TRBD1 (5 bases). The CDR3 contains 15 residues. In germline, CDR1 is LGHNA, CDR2 YSLEER. Trimming removed 1 base from V and 8 bases from J, with 14 bases in between. CDR3 sequence (DNA): TGCGCCAGCAGCCAAGCTACAGGCGACCTAGAAAAACTGTTTTTT. It codes for CASSQATGDLEKLFF.